This T cell receptor (beta chain) was identified during a study of blood T cells in healthy people across ages. Study-level points and caveats: Unknown donor CMV status possibly confounded expanded clonotype changes.

Germline CDR1 is SGHTA and CDR2 is FQGTGA. The CDR3 is made up of 14 amino acids. Trimming took 5 bases from V and 0 from J; bases not matched to a gene: 3. Notes on this clonotype: Its antigen is undetermined.

Using a J-beta primer mix together with a sample-barcoded 5' primer, a second PCR was run for roughly 6 to 12 cycles. TCRdb used MiXCR to reprocess the 5' RACE reads, holding one entry per CDR3 protein. The sample records hundreds of thousands of distinct CDR3 sequences, about 52% being singletons. The source material was blood. The chain employs TRBV7-3 and TRBJ2-5; 7 nucleotides align to TRBD1. This TCR came from a woman in her sixties in good health. CDR3 region: CASSADRDQETQYF. The CDR3 region has the DNA TGTGCCAGCAGCGCCGACAGGGACCAAGAGACCCAGTACTTC.